The source of this T cell receptor beta chain is a study of early T cells in non-severe SARS-CoV-2 infection. Per germline, CDR1 MNHNY and CDR2 SVGAGI (reference sequence). V was cut by 1 base and J by 6 bases, with 18 bases left in between. The CDR3 loop spans 16 amino acids. TCRdb recomputed calls from the 5' RACE reads with MiXCR, one row per CDR3 protein. This repertoire shows under 80,000 distinct CDR3 sequences, 10% to 15% found once; its top ten account for about 4.7%. Many counts were recorded for this clonotype. Antigen unknown. Study-wide findings and caveats: In VDJdb matching, anti-spike CD8 responses were favored while private and CD4 specificities went missing.

The chain links TRBV6-6 to TRBJ1-2; tentative D call: TRBD1 (6 bases). The receptor's source is an adult who was a healthcare worker with PCR-confirmed SARS-CoV-2 infection or an uninfected control (not recorded which). Sample: whole blood. The CDR3 sequence is CASSYFRQVGEDGYTF. CDR3 nucleotides: TGTGCCAGCAGTTACTTTAGACAGGTTGGGGAGGATGGCTACACCTTC.